The 8 T cell receptor beta chains given below trace back to one sample, sequenced in a study of T-cell reconstitution after alpha-beta-depleted transplantation in children. This sample's TCRbeta library carried unique molecular identifier barcodes. TCRdb redid the calling of the PCR reads with MiXCR, one entry per CDR3 protein. The table has under 400,000 distinct CDR3 sequences, approximately 23% seen once. Sequenced here: PBMCs, mostly from graft donor cells, sampled 180 days after TCRalphabeta/CD19-depleted stem cell transplant. The receptors stem from a male patient aged 10 to 17 who had a stem cell transplant for acute lymphoblastic leukemia, so the T cells may come from the graft donor.

This clonotype occurred many times. This chain links TRBV7-7 with TRBJ2-5, with D perhaps matching TRBD2 (7 bases). V was pared by 0 bases and J by 7 bases, with 15 bases between. This CDR3 region has 15 residues. CDR1 and CDR2 from the germline V gene are SSHAT and FNYEAQ (reference sequence). Written as DNA, the CDR3 is TGTGCCAGCAGCTTAGCCGGGGGGCGCGACGGGACCCAGTACTTC. Translating gives CASSLAGGRDGTQYF.

The CDR3 DNA follows: TGTGCCAGCAGCCAGAGTTCTAGCGAGCAGTACTTC. Protein product: CASSQSSSEQYF. The chain joins TRBV14 to TRBJ2-7; no definite D call. Trimming removed 3 bases at V and 6 bases at J, with 9 bases between. This CDR3 is built from 12 residues. Germline CDR1 SGHDN, CDR2 FVKESK.

The CDR3 here is CASSVSNNQPQHF. CDR3 nucleotide sequence: TGTGCCAGTTCCGTGTCGAACAATCAGCCCCAGCATTTT. This chain joins TRBV7-3 and TRBJ1-5; D is unclear. V lost 9 bases, J lost 3 bases, and 12 bases lay in between. The CDR3 sequence is 13 residues long. The germline V gene encodes CDR1 SGHTA and CDR2 FQGTGA.

The CDR3 sequence: CASSPGYLAGEGTGELFF. The CDR3 DNA sequence: TGCGCCAGCAGCCCGGGCTACCTAGCGGGAGAGGGGACCGGGGAGCTGTTTTTT. The chain is built from TRBV4-1 and TRBJ2-2; 10 bases are a match to TRBD2. Germline CDR1 and CDR2: MGHRA and YSYEKL. This CDR3 has 18 amino acids. Trimming removed 4 bases from V and 5 bases from J; junction bases left unmatched: 13.

This clonotype occurred many times. This rearrangement joins TRBV4-1 to TRBJ2-7; D unclear. This CDR3 is built from 16 residues. The ends were cut back, 0 bases at V and 0 bases at J, with 12 bases in the middle. CDR1 and CDR2 (germline): MGHRA, YSYEKL. CDR3 protein: CASSQESADGSYEQYF. The CDR3, as DNA: TGCGCCAGCAGCCAAGAGAGCGCGGACGGCTCCTACGAGCAGTACTTC.

In its sample, this clonotype was seen a few times. The chain recombines TRBV9 with TRBJ2-5; D possibly corresponds to TRBD2 (6 bases). This CDR3 spans 15 amino acids. Germline-derived CDR1 and CDR2 are SGDLS and YYNGEE. V lost 0 bases and J lost 5, with 14 bases in between. This chain's CDR3 is CASSVEAGRRETQYF. Here the CDR3 DNA reads TGTGCCAGCAGCGTAGAGGCAGGGAGGAGGGAGACCCAGTACTTC. Variable domain in full (rest from reference TRBV9 and TRBJ2-5): DSGVTQTPKHLITATGQRVTLRCSPRSGDLSVYWYQQSLDQGLQFLIQYYNGEERAKGNILERFSAQQFPDLHSELNLSSLELGDSALYFCASSVEAGRRETQYFGPGTRLLVL.

This clonotype was found a few times. The gene calls are TRBV28 and TRBJ2-3; TRBD1 aligns across 10 bases. Losses at the gene ends were 4 bases for V and 3 bases for J; bases not matched to a gene: 7. Germline V lookup: CDR1 MDHEN, CDR2 SYDVKM. The CDR3 extends over 16 amino acids. The DNA for the CDR3 is TGTGCCAGCAGTTCGCCGACAGGGGGCGAGACAGATACGCAGTATTTT. Encoded protein: CASSSPTGGETDTQYF. Looking up the rest from reference TRBV28 and TRBJ2-3 gives the full variable domain: DVKVTQSSRYLVKRTGEKVFLECVQDMDHENMFWYRQDPGLGLRLIYFSYDVKMKEKGDIPEGYSVSREKKERFSLILESASTNQTSMYLCASSSPTGGETDTQYFGPGTRLTVL.

V is TRBV7-8 and J is TRBJ2-3; 11 nucleotides align to TRBD2. V lost 2 bases and J lost 2; bases outside the gene matches: 3. Germline V gene data show CDR1 as SGHVS and CDR2 as FQNEAQ. The CDR3 covers 16 residues. DNA for the CDR3: TGTGCCAGCAGCTTAAAGGGACTAGCGGACACAGATACGCAGTATTTT. Residues: CASSLKGLADTDTQYF.